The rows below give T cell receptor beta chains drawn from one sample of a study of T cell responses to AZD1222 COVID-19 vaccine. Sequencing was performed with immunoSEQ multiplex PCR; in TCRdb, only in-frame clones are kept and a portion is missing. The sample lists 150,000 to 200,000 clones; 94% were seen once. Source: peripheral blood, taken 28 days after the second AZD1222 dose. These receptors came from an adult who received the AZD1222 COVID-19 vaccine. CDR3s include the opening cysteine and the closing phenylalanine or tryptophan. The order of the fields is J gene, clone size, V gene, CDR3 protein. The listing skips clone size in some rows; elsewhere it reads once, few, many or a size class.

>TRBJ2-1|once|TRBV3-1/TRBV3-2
CASRTSGSGSEQFF
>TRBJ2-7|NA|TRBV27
CASSLREGYEQYF
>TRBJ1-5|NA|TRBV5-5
CASSGGQSPSNQPQHF
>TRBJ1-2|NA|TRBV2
CASSYRGDGYTF
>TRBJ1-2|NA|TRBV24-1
CATSDTYGYTF
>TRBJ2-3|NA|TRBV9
CASSRMAGPPTDTQYF
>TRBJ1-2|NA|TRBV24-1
CATSMTGNYGYTF
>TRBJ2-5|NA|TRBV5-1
CASSLGGSQETQYF
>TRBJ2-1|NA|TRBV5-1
CASSLAGVDNEQFF
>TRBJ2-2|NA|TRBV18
CASSPNTGELFF
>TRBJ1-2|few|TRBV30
CAWSGSYGYTF
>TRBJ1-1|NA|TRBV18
CASSPKAQGEAFF
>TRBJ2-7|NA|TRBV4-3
CASSRTSGSSGEQYF
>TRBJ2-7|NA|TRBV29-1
CSVGRTSGSEQYF